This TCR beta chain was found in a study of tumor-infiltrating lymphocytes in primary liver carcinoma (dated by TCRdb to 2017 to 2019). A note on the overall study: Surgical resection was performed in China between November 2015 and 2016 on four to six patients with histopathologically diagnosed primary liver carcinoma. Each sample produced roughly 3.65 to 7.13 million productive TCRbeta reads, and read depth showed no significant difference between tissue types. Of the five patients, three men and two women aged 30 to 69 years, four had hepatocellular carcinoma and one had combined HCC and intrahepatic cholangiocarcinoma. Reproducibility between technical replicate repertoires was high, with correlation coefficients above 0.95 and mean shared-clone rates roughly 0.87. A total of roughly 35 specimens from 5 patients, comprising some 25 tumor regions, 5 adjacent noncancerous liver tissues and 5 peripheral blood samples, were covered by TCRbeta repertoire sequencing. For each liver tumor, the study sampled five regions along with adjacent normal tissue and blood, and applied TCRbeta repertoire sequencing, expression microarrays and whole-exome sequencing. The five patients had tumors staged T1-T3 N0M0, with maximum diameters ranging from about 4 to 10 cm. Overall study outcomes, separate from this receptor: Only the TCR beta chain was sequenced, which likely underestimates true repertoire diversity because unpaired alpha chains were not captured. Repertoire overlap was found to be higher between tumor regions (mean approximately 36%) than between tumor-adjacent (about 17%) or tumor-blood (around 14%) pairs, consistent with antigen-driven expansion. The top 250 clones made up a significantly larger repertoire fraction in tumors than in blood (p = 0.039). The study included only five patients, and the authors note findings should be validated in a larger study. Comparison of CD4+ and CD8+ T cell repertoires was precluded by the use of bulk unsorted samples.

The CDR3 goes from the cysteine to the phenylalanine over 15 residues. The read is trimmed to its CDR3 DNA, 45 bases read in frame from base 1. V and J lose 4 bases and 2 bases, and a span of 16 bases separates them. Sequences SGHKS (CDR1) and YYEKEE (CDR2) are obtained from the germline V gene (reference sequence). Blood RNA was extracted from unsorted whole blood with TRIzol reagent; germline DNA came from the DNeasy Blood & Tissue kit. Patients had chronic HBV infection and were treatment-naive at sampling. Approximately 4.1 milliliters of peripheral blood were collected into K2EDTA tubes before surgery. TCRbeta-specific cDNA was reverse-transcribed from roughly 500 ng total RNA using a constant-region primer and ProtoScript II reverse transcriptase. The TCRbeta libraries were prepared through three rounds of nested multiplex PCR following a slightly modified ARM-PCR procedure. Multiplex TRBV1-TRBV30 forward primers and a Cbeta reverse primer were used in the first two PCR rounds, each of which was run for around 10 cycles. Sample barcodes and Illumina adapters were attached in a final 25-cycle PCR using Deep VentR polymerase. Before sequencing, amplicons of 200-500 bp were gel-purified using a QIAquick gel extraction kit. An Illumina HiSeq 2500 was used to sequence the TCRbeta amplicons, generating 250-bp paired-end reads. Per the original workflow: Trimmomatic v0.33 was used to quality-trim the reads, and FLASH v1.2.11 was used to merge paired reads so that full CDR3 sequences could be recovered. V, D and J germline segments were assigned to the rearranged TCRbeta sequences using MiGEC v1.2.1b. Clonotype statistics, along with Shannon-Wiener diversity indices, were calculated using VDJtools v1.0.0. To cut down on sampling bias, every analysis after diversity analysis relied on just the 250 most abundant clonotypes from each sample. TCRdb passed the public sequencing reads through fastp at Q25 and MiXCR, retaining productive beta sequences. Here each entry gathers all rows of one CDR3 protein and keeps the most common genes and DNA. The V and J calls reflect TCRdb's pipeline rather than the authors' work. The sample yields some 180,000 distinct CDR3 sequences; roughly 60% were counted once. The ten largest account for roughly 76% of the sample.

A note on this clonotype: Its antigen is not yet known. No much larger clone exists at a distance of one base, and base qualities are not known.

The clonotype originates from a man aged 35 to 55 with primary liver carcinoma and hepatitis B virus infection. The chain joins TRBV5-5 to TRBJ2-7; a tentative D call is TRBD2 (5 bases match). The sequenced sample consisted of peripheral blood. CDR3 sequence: CASSLEARQPYEQYF. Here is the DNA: TGTGCCAGCAGCCTGGAGGCCAGACAACCCTACGAGCAGTACTTC.